This TCR beta chain derives from a study of blood T cells in healthy people across ages. Using a J-beta primer mix together with a sample-barcoded 5' primer, a second PCR was run for about 6 to 11 cycles. A template-switch adaptor with 12 random nucleotides tagged each cDNA molecule. TCRdb recomputed calls from the 5' RACE reads with MiXCR, one row per CDR3 protein. Here the sample spans fewer than 1 million distinct CDR3 sequences, under 45% being singletons. Study conclusions and caveats: Estimated diversity, derived from one million T cells, was regarded as an underestimate. Older age coincided with a roughly linear decline in TCR beta diversity per million T cells.

As regards this clonotype: The antigen is unknown.

CDR3 length: 17 amino acids. Per germline, CDR1 DFQATT and CDR2 SNEGSKA (reference sequence). The J segment lost 0 bases and the V segment lost 0 bases, leaving 10 bases of the junction unmatched. This chain connects TRBV20-1 to TRBJ2-7; 8 positions match TRBD2. Material: blood. The sequence was obtained from a man between 60 and 70 years old in good health. The CDR3, as DNA: TGCAGTGCTAGAGATGGTCAGAAGCGGGGGAGCTCCTACGAGCAGTACTTC. Residues: CSARDGQKRGSSYEQYF.